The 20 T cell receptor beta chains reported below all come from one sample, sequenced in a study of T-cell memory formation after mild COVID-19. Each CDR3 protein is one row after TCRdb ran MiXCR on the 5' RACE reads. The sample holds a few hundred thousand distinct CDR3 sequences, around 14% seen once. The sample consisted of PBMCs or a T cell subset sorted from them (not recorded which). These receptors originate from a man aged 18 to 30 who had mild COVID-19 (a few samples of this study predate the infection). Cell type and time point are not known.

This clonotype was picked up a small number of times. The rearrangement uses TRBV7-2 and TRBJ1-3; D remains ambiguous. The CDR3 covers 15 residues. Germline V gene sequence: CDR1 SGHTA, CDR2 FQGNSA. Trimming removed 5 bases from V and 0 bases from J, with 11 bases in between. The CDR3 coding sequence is TGTGCCAGCAGCCTCAGGTCTCGCTCTGGAAACACCATATATTTT. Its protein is CASSLRSRSGNTIYF. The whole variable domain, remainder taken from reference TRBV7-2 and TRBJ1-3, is GAGVSQSPSNKVTEKGKDVELRCDPISGHTALYWYRQSLGQGLEFLIYFQGNSAPDKSGLPSDRFSAERTGGSVSTLTIQRTQQEDSAVYLCASSLRSRSGNTIYFGEGSWLTVV.

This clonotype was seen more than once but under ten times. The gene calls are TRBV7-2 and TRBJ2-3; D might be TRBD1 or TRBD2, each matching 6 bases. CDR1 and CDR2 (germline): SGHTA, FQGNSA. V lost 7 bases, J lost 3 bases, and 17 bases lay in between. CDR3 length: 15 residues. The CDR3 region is CASTRLGGHTDTQYF. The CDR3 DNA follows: TGTGCCAGCACCCGACTGGGGGGCCATACAGATACGCAGTATTTT.

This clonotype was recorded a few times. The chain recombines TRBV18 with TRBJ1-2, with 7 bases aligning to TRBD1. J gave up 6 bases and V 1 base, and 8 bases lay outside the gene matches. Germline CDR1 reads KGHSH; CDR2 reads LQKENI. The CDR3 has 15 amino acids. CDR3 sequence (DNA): TGTGCCAGCTCACCACAGAGGGGGCGAAGTGATGGCTACACCTTC. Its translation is CASSPQRGRSDGYTF.

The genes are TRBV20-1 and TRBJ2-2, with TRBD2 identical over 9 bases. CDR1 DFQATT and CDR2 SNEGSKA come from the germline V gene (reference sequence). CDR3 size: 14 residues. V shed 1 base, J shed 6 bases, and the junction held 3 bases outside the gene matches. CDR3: CSARGTSEAGELFF. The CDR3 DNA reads TGCAGTGCTAGAGGGACTAGCGAAGCCGGGGAGCTGTTTTTT.

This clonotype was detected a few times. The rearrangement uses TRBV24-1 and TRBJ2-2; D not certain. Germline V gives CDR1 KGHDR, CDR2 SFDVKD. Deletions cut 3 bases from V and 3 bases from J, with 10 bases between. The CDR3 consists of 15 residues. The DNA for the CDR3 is TGTGCCACCAGTGATATTGCAGGCCACACCGGGGAGCTGTTTTTT. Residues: CATSDIAGHTGELFF.

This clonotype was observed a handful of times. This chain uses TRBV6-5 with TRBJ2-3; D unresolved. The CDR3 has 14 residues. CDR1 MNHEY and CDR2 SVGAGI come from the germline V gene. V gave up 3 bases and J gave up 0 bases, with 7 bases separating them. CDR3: CASSYRPSTDTQYF. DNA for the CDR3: TGTGCCAGCAGTTATAGGCCGAGCACAGATACGCAGTATTTT.

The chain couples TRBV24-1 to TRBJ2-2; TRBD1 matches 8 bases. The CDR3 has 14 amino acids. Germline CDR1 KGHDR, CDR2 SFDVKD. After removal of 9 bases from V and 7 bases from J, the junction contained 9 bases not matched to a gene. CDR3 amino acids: CATGGRGRDGELFF. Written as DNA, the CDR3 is TGTGCCACCGGGGGCAGGGGGCGCGACGGGGAGCTGTTTTTT.

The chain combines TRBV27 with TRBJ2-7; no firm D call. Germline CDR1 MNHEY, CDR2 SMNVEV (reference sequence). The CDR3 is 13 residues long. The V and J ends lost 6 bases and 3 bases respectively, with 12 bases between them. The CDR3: CASRPLGNYEQYF. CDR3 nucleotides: TGTGCCAGCAGACCTCTAGGTAACTACGAGCAGTACTTC.

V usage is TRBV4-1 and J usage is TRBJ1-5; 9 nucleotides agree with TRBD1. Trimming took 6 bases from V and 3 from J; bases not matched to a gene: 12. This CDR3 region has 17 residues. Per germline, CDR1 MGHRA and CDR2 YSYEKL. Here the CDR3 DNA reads TGCGCCAGCAGGATCAGACCGGGACAGGGCCTCAATCAGCCCCAGCATTTT. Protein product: CASRIRPGQGLNQPQHF.

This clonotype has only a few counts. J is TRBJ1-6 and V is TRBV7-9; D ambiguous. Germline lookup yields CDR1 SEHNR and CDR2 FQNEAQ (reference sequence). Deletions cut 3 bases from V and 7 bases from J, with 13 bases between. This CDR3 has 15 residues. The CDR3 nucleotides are TGTGCCAGCAGCTTGTTGGGGATGGGGAATTCACCCCTCCACTTT. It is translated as CASSLLGMGNSPLHF.

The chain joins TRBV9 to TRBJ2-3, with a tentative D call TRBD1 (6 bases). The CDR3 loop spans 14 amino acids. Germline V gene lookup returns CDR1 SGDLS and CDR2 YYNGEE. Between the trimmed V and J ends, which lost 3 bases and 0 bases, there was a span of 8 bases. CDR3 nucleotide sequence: TGTGCCAGCAGCGGTGGGACAAGCACAGATACGCAGTATTTT. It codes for CASSGGTSTDTQYF.

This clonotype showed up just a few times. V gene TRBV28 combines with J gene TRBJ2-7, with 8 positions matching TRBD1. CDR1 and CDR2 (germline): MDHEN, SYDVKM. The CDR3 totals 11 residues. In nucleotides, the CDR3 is TGTGCCAGCAGTATGGGACAGGACCTCCATGTC. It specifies CASSMGQDLHV.

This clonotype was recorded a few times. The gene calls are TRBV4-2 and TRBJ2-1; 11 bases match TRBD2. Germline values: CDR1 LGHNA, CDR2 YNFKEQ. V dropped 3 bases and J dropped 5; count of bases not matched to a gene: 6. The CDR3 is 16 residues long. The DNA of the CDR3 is TGTGCCAGCAGCCAGGGTAGCGGGGGGGCCGACAATGAGCAGTTCTTC. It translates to CASSQGSGGADNEQFF.

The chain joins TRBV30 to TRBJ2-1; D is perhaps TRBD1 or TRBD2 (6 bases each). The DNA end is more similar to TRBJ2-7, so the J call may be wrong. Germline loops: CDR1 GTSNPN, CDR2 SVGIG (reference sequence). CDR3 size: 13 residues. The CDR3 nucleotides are TGTGCCTGGAGTGAGAGGGGGGCCAATGAGCAGTACTTC. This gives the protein CAWSERGANEQYF.

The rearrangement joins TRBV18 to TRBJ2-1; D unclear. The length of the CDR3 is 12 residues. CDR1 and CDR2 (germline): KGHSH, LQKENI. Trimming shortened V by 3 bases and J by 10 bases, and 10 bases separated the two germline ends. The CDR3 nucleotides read TGTGCCAGCTCACCCCTCATAAGAGAGCAGTTCTTC. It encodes CASSPLIREQFF.

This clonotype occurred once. Here the CDR3 DNA reads TGTGCCAGCCGACTCTTGGAGCAGTACTTC. Amino acid sequence: CASRLLEQYF. This chain links TRBV21-1 with TRBJ2-7. TRBV21-1 is shown as a pseudogene. The CDR3 consists of 10 residues.

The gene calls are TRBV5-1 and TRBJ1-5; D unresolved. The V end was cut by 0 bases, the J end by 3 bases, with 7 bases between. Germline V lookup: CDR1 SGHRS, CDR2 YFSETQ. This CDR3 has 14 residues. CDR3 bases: TGCGCCAGCAGCTTGGGGGCAAACAATCAGCCCCAGCATTTT. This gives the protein CASSLGANNQPQHF.

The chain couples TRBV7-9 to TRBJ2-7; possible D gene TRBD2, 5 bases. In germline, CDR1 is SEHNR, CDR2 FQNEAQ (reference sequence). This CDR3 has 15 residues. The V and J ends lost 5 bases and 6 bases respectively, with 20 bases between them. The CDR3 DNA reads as TGTGCCAGCAGCCCCCGCGAGGAGACTAAGGCCGAGCAGTACTTC. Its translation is CASSPREETKAEQYF.

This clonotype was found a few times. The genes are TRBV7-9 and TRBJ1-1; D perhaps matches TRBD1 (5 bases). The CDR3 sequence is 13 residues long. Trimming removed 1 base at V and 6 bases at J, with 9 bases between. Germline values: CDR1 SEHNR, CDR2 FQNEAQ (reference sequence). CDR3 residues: CASSLDGDSEAFF. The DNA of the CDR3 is TGTGCCAGCAGCTTAGACGGGGACTCTGAAGCTTTCTTT.

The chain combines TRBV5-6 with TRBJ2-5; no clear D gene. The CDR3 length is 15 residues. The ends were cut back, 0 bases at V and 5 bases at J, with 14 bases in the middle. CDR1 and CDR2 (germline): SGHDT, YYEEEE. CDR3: CASSLVGHNGETQYF. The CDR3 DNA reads TGTGCCAGCAGCTTGGTGGGTCACAATGGGGAGACCCAGTACTTC.